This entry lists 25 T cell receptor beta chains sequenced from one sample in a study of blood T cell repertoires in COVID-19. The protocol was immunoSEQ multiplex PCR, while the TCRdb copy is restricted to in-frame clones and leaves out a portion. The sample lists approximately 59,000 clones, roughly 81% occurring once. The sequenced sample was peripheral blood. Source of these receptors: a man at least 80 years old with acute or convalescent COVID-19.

DNA of the CDR3: TGTGCCAGCAGCTTAGATTATCTAAAGGGGCCCTCTAACTATGGCTACACCTTC. Protein product: CASSLDYLKGPSNYGYTF. The V gene is TRBV7-8, the J gene TRBJ1-2; D is perhaps TRBD1 (5 bases). Looked up from germline, CDR1 is SGHVS and CDR2 is FQNEAQ. With 1 base removed from V and 0 bases from J, the gap between germline ends came to 18 bases. CDR3 length equals 18 residues.

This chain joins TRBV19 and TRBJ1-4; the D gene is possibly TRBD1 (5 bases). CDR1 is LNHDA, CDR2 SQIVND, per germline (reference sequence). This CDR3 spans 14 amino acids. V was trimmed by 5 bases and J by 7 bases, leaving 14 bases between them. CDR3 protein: CASSATQGGEKLFF. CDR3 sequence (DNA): TGTGCCAGTAGTGCTACCCAGGGAGGTGAAAAACTGTTTTTT.

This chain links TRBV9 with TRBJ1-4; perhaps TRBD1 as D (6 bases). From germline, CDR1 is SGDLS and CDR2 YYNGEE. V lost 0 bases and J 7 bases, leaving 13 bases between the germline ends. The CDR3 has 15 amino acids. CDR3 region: CASSVGGGQGEKLFF. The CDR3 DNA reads TGTGCCAGCAGCGTAGGAGGGGGACAAGGTGAAAAACTGTTTTTT.

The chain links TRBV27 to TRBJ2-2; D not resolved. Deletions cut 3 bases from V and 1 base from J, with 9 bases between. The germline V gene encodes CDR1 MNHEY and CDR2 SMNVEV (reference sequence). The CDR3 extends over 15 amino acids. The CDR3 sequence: CASSFYTKNTGELFF. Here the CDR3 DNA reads TGTGCCAGCAGTTTTTACACCAAGAACACCGGGGAGCTGTTTTTT.

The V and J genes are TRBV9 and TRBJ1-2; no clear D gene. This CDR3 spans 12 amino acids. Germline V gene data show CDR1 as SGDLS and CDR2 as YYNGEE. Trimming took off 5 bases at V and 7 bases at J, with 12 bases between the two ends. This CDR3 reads CASSPVYSGYTF. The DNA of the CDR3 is TGTGCCAGCAGTCCCGTCTATAGTGGCTACACCTTC.

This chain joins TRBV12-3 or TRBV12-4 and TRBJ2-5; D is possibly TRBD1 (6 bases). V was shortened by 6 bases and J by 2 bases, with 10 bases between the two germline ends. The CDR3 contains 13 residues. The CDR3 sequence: CASRPGQQETQYF. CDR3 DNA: TGTGCCAGCAGGCCCGGACAGCAAGAGACCCAGTACTTC.

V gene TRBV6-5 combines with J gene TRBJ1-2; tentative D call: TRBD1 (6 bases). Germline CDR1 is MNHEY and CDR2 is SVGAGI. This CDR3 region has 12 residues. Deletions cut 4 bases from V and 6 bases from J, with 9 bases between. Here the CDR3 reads CASSSYRDGYTF. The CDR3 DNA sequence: TGTGCCAGCAGTTCGTACAGGGATGGCTACACCTTC.

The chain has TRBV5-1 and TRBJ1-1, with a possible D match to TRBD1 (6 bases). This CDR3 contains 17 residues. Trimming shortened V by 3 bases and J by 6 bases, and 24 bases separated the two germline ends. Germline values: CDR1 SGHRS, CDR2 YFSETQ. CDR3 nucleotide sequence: TGCGCCAGCAGCTCAAAGGTACAGGGATCCGGGTCGGCTGAAGCTTTCTTT. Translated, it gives CASSSKVQGSGSAEAFF. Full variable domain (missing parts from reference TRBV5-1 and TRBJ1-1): KAGVTQTPRYLIKTRGQQVTLSCSPISGHRSVSWYQQTPGQGLQFLFEYFSETQRNKGNFPGRFSGRQFSNSRSEMNVSTLELGDSALYLCASSSKVQGSGSAEAFFGQGTRLTVV.

This CDR3 reads CASSASLAGPGTGELFF. In nucleotides, the CDR3 is TGTGCCAGCAGTGCTAGTCTAGCGGGGCCGGGCACCGGGGAGCTGTTTTTT. The chain is built from TRBV2 and TRBJ2-2; TRBD2 aligns across 9 bases. Unmatched junction bases numbered 10, after V lost 4 bases and J lost 4 bases. CDR1 and CDR2 (germline): SNHLY, FYNNEI. This CDR3 region has 17 residues. Drawing the rest from reference TRBV2 and TRBJ2-2, the complete variable domain is EPEVTQTPSHQVTQMGQEVILRCVPISNHLYFYWYRQILGQKVEFLVSFYNNEISEKSEIFDDQFSVERPDGSNFTLKIRSTKLEDSAMYFCASSASLAGPGTGELFFGEGSRLTVL.

CDR3 sequence reads: CASKDRTSWVAFF. The CDR3 DNA reads as TGCGCCAGTAAAGACAGAACATCATGGGTAGCTTTCTTT. The chain uses TRBV5-1 and TRBJ1-1; maybe TRBD1 (5 bases). This CDR3 contains 13 residues. CDR1 and CDR2 from the germline V gene are SGHRS and YFSETQ. The V end was cut by 8 bases, the J end by 10 bases, with 21 bases between.

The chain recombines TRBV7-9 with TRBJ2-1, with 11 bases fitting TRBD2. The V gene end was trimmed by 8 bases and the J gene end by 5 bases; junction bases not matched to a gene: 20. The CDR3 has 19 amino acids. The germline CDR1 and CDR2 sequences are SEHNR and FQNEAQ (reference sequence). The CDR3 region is CASVQGTSGSERGNNEQFF. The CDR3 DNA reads TGTGCCAGCGTTCAAGGAACTAGCGGGAGTGAAAGGGGTAACAATGAGCAGTTCTTC. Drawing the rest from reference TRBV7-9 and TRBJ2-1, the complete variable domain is DTGVSQNPRHKITKRGQNVTFRCDPISEHNRLYWYRQTLGQGPEFLTYFQNEAQLEKSRLLSDRFSAERPKGSFSTLEIQRTEQGDSAMYLCASVQGTSGSERGNNEQFFGPGTRLTVL.

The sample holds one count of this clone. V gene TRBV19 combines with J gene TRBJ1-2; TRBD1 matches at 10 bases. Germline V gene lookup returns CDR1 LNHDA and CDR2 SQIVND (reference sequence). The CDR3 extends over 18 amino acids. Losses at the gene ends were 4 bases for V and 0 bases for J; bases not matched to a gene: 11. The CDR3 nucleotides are TGTGCCAGTAGTAAGACAGGGGGCGACCCCGCCTCTAACTATGGCTACACCTTC. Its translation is CASSKTGGDPASNYGYTF.

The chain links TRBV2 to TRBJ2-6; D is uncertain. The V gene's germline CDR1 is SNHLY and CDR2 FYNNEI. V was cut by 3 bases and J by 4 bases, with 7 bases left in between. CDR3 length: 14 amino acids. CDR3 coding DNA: TGTGCCAGCAGTGAGTCGCGCGGGGCCAACGTCCTGACTTTC. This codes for CASSESRGANVLTF.

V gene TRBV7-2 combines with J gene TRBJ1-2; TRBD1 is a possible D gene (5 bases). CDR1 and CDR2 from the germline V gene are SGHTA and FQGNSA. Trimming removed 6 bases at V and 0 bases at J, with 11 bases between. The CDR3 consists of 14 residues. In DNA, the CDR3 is TGTGCCAGCAGTCCAGGGATAGCTAACTATGGCTACACCTTC. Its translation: CASSPGIANYGYTF.

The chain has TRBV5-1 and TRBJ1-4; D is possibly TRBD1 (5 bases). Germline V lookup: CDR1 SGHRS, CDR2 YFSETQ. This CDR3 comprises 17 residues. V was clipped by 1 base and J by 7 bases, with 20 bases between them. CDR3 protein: CASSLPPTVREFEKLFF. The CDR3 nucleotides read TGCGCCAGCAGCTTGCCCCCGACAGTCCGTGAGTTTGAAAAACTGTTTTTT.

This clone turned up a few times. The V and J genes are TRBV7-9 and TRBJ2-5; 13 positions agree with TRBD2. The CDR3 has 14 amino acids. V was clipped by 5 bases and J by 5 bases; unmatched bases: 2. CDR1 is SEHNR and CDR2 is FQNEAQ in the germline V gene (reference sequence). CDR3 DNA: TGTGCCAGCAGCATGGGACTAGCGGGGGAGACCCAGTACTTC. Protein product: CASSMGLAGETQYF.

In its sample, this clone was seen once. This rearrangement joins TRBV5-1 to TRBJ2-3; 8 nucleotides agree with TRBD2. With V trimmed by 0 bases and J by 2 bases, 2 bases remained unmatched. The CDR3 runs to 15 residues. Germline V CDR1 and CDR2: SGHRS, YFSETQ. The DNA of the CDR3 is TGCGCCAGCAGCTTGGCGGGAGGGTCCACAGATACGCAGTATTTT. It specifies CASSLAGGSTDTQYF. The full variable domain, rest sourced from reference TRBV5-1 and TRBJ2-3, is KAGVTQTPRYLIKTRGQQVTLSCSPISGHRSVSWYQQTPGQGLQFLFEYFSETQRNKGNFPGRFSGRQFSNSRSEMNVSTLELGDSALYLCASSLAGGSTDTQYFGPGTRLTVL.

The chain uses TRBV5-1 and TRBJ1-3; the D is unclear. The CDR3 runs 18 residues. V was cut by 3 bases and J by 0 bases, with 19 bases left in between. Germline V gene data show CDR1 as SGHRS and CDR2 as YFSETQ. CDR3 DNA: TGCGCCAGCAGCTCGGCCGGGAACAGACTTTTCTCTGGAAACACCATATATTTT. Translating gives CASSSAGNRLFSGNTIYF.

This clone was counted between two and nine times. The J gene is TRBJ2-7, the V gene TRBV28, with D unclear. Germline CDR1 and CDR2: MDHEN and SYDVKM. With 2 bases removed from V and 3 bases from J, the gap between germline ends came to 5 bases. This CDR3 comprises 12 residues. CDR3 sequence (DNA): TGTGCCAGCAGTTTAGCCGGCTACGAGCAGTACTTC. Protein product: CASSLAGYEQYF.

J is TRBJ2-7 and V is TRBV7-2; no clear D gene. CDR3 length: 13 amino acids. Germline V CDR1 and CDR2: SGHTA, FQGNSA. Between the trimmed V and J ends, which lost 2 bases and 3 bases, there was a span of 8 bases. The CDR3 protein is CASSLQADYEQYF. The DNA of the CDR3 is TGTGCCAGCAGCTTACAGGCAGACTACGAGCAGTACTTC.

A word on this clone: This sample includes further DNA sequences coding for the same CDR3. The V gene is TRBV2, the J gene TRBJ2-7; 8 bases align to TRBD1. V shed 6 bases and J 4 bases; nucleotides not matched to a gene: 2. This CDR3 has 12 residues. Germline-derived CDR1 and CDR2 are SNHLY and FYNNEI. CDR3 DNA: TGTGCCAGCAGCCGACAGGGGTACGAGCAGTACTTC. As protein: CASSRQGYEQYF. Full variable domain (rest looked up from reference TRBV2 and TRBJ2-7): EPEVTQTPSHQVTQMGQEVILRCVPISNHLYFYWYRQILGQKVEFLVSFYNNEISEKSEIFDDQFSVERPDGSNFTLKIRSTKLEDSAMYFCASSRQGYEQYFGPGTRLTVT.

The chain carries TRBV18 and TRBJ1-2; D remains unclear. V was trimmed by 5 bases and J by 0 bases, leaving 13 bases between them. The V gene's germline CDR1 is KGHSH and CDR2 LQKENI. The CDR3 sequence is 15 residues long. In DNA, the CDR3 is TGTGCCAGCTCAGAAACGACGGAGGCTAACTATGGCTACACCTTC. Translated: CASSETTEANYGYTF.

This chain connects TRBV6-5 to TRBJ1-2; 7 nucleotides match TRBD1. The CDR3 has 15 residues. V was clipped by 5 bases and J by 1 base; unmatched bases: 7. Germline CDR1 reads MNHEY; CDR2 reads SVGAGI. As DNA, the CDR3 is TGTGCCAGCAGTCAATACCGGGACAGTAACTATGGCTACACCTTC. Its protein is CASSQYRDSNYGYTF.

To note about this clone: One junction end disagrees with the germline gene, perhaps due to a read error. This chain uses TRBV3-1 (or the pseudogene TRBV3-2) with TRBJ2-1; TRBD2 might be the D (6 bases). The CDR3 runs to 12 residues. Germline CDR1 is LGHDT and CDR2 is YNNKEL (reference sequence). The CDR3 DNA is TGTGCCAGCAGCCAAGATTCGGGGGTCCCGCTCTTC. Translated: CASSQDSGVPLF.

The CDR3 reads CASSLGRADEKLFF. The CDR3, as DNA: TGTGCCAGCAGCCTCGGGAGGGCGGATGAAAAACTGTTTTTT. The genes are TRBV5-4 and TRBJ1-4; D not certain. The V gene's germline CDR1 is SGHNT and CDR2 YYREEE (reference sequence). V gave up 4 bases and J gave up 6 bases, with 13 bases separating them. The length of the CDR3 is 14 residues.